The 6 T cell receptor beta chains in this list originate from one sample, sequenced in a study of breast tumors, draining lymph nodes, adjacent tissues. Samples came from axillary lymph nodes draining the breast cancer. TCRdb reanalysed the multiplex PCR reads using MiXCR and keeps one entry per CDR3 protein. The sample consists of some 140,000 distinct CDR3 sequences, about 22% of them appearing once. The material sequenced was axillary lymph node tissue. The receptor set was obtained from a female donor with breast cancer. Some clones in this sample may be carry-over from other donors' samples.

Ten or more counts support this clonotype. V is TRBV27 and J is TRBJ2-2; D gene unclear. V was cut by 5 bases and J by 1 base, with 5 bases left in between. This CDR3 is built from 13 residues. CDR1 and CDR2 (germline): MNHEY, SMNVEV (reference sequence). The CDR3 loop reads CASSPLNTGELFF. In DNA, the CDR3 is TGTGCCAGCAGTCCCCTGAACACCGGGGAGCTGTTTTTT.

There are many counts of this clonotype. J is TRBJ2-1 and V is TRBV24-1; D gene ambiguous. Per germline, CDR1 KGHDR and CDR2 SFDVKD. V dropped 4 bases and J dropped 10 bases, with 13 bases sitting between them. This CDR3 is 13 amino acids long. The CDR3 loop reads CATSDPYSNEQFF. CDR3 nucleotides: TGTGCCACCAGTGACCCCTATTCTAACGAGCAGTTCTTC.

The CDR3 DNA reads as TGTGCCAGCAGTTACCAAGGACAGGGGCTCACTGAAGCTTTCTTT. This encodes CASSYQGQGLTEAFF. The V call is TRBV6-6, the J call TRBJ1-1, with TRBD1 matching over 9 bases. From germline, CDR1 is MNHNY and CDR2 SVGAGI (reference sequence). This CDR3 is built from 15 residues. The ends lost 2 bases at V and 4 bases at J; junction bases unmatched: 5.

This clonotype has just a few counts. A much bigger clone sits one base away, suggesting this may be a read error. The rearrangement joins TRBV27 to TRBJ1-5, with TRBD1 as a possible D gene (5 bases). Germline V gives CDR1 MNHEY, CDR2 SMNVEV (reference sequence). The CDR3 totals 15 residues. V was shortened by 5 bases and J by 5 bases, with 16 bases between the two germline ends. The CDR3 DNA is TGTGCCAGCAGTCGCGAAGGGGCAGGCTATCAGCCCCAGCATTTT. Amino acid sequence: CASSREGAGYQPQHF.

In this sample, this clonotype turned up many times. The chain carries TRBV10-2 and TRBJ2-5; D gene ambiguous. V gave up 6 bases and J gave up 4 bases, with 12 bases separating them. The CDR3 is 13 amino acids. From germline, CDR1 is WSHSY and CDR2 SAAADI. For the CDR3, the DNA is TGCGCCAGCAGGTTTCAGCGTAGAGAGACCCAGTACTTC. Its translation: CASRFQRRETQYF.

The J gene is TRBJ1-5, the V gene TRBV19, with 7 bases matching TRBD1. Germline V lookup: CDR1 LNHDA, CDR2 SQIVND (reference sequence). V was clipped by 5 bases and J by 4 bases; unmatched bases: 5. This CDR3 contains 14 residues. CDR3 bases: TGTGCCAGTAGTGGGGACAGCCTAAATCAGCCCCAGCATTTT. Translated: CASSGDSLNQPQHF.